This T cell receptor beta chain was documented in a study of T cells in Graves' hyperthyroidism and ophthalmopathy. Across the whole study: Peripheral blood samples were taken at initial diagnosis, prior to any treatment.

The diagnoses drew upon clinical symptoms, serum thyroxine and TRAb, thyroid ultrasound and orbital computed tomography. There were TCR beta CDR3 regions amplified from RNA transcripts. HTBI primers were used for first-round RT-PCR of the TCR CDR3. TCRdb re-derived calls from the multiplex PCR reads in MiXCR, one entry per CDR3 protein. The table shows 400,000 to 500,000 distinct CDR3 sequences, with roughly an eighth occurring only once. Study results and caveats: For ophthalmopathy, model prediction preceded onset by a median roughly 6.3 months.

In germline, CDR1 is SGHVS, CDR2 FQNEAQ. V lost 1 base to trimming and J lost 2 bases, with 12 bases between them. The CDR3 length is 15 residues. This clonotype was counted a few times. Its antigen is not identified. The sequencing sample was made of blood. This TCR was recovered from a woman younger than 30 with Graves' hyperthyroidism. The chain combines TRBV7-8 with TRBJ2-7, with D unclear. This chain's CDR3 is CASSLGALITYEQYF. CDR3 bases: TGTGCCAGCAGCTTAGGGGCCTTGATTACCTACGAGCAGTACTTC.